The sequence of this T cell receptor beta chain was determined in a study of blood T cell repertoires in COVID-19. Using immunoSEQ multiplex PCR, the repertoire was profiled, and TCRdb retains in-frame clones only, with some absent. The sample shows more than 150,000 clones, roughly 89% of them seen only once. Material: peripheral blood. The clonotype was recovered from a woman aged 70-85 years with COVID-19, enrolled during active disease.

CDR3 sequence reads: CASSAEFGGDGYTF. The CDR3 coding sequence is TGTGCCAGCAGCGCCGAATTCGGGGGAGATGGCTACACCTTC. This rearrangement joins TRBV2 to TRBJ1-2, with D maybe TRBD1 (5 bases). This CDR3 has 14 amino acids. The germline V and J ends were trimmed by 6 bases and 6 bases, with 17 bases remaining between them. CDR1 is SNHLY, CDR2 FYNNEI, per germline.